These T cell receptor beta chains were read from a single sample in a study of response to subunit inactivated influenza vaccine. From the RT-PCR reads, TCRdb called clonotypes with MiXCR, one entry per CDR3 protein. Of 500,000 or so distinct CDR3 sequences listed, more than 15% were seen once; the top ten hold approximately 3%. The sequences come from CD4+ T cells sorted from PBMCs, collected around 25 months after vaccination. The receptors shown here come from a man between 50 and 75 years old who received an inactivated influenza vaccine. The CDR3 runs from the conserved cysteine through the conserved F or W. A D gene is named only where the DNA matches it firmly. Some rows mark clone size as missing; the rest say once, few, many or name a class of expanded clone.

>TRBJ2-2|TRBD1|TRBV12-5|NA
CASAQAHTGVYTGELFF
TGTGCTAGTGCCCAGGCGCACACAGGGGTATACACCGGGGAGCTGTTTTTT
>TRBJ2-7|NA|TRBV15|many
CATSRYGGSGAYEQYF
TGTGCCACCAGCAGGTACGGAGGGAGCGGAGCTTACGAGCAGTACTTC
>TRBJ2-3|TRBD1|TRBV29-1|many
CSVGQGASTQYF
TGCAGCGTAGGACAGGGGGCAAGTACGCAGTATTTT
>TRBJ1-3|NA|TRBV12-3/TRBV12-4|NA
CASSLEVRLSSGNTIYF
TGTGCCAGCAGTTTGGAGGTCAGGCTAAGCTCTGGAAACACCATATATTTT
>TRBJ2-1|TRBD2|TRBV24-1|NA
CATSDIAGVSYNEQFF
TGTGCCACCAGTGATATAGCGGGAGTCTCCTACAATGAGCAGTTCTTC
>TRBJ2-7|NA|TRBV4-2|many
CASSQALAEYEQYF
TGTGCCAGCAGCCAAGCTTTAGCGGAGTACGAGCAGTACTTC
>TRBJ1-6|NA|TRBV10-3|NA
CAISEVAKVNSPLHF
TGTGCCATCAGTGAGGTGGCTAAGGTTAATTCACCCCTCCACTTT
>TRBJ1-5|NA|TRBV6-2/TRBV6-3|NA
CASSYSSRGSYQPQHF
TGTGCCAGCAGTTACTCTAGTAGAGGCAGTTATCAGCCCCAGCATTTT
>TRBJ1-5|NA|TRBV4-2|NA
CASSQDSGRSNQPQHF
TGTGCCAGCAGCCAAGACTCGGGCCGGAGCAATCAGCCCCAGCATTTT
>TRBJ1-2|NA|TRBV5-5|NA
CASSPTGLPYGYTF
TGTGCCAGCAGCCCAACTGGACTCCCCTATGGCTACACCTTC
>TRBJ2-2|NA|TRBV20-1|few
CSATASTGELFF
TGCAGTGCTACGGCCTCCACCGGGGAGCTGTTTTTT
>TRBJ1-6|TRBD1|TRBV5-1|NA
CASSLASGQGFSPLHF
TGCGCCAGCAGCTTGGCCTCGGGACAGGGGTTTTCACCCCTCCACTTT
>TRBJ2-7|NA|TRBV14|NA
CASSQGPPYEQYF
TGTGCCAGCAGCCAAGGACCGCCCTACGAGCAGTACTTC
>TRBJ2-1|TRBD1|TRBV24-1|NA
CATSYTRDRGDEQFF
TGTGCCACCAGTTACACCCGGGACAGGGGAGATGAGCAGTTCTTC
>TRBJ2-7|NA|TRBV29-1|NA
CSAGSSQRYEQYF
TGCAGCGCGGGGAGTAGCCAACGCTACGAGCAGTACTTC
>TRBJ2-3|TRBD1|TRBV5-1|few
CASRRGQGDTQYF
TGCGCCAGCAGAAGGGGACAGGGAGATACGCAGTATTTT
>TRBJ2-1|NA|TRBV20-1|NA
CSARSFGGIHNEQFF
TGCAGTGCGAGGTCCTTTGGGGGTATACACAATGAGCAGTTCTTC
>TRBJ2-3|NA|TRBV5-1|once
CASSSSGGSADTQYF
TGCGCCAGCAGCTCCTCGGGGGGCAGCGCAGATACGCAGTATTTT
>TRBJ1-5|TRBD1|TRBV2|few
CASSGPGGQQPQHF
TGTGCCAGCAGTGGCCCAGGGGGCCAACAGCCCCAGCATTTT
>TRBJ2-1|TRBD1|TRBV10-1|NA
CASSANNRGEFF
TGCGCCAGCAGCGCTAATAACAGGGGAGAGTTCTTC
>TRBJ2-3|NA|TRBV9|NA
CASSDRRSTDTQYF
TGTGCCAGCAGCGATAGACGGAGCACAGATACGCAGTATTTT
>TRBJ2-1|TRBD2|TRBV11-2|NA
CASSLVSGGAGIDINEQFF
TGTGCCAGCAGCTTAGTGTCCGGCGGAGCGGGAATAGATATCAATGAGCAGTTCTTC
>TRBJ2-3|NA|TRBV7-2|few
CASSLHQPGLSTDTQYF
TGTGCCAGCAGCTTACACCAACCGGGACTCAGCACAGATACGCAGTATTTT
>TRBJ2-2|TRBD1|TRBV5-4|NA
CASSIDRGHPELFF
TGTGCCAGCAGCATTGACAGGGGGCATCCCGAGCTGTTTTTT
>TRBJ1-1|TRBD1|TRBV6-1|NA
CASSLRGTVEAFF
TGTGCCAGCAGCCTACGCGGGACAGTTGAAGCTTTCTTT
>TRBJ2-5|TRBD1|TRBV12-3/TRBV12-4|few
CASRRQGGETQYF
TGTGCCAGCAGGCGACAGGGGGGAGAGACCCAGTACTTC
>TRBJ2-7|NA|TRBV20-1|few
CSARGTHSSYEQYF
TGCAGTGCTAGAGGGACTCATTCCTCCTACGAGCAGTACTTC
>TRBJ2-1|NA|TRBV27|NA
CASRMVQPDNEQFF
TGTGCCAGCAGGATGGTTCAACCTGACAATGAGCAGTTCTTC
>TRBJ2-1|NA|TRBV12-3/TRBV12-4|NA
CASSRRPAIIEQFF
TGTGCCAGCAGTCGCAGGCCTGCTATAATTGAGCAGTTCTTC
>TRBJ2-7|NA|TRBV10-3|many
CATRSGTPSSYEQYF
TGTGCCACAAGATCCGGGACCCCGAGCTCCTACGAGCAGTACTTC
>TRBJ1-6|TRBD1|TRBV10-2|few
CASKDRGAYSPLHF
TGCGCCAGCAAGGACAGGGGGGCGTATTCACCCCTCCACTTT
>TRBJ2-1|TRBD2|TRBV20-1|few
CSAAREGRSYNEQFF
TGCAGTGCCGCTAGGGAGGGCCGATCCTACAATGAGCAGTTCTTC
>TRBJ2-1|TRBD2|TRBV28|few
CASSPGAGGAYEQFF
TGTGCCAGCAGCCCTGGGGCGGGAGGAGCCTATGAGCAGTTCTTC
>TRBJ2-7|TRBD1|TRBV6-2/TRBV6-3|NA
CASSHLFGQGPLEQYF
TGTGCCAGCAGTCACCTTTTTGGACAGGGACCCCTCGAGCAGTACTTC
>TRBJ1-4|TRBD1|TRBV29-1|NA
CSALTGAKTTNEKLFF
TGCAGCGCCTTGACAGGGGCGAAAACAACTAATGAAAAACTGTTTTTT
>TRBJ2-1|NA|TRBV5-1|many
CASSLEDSRYNEQFF
TGCGCCAGCAGCTTGGAGGACTCACGATACAATGAGCAGTTCTTC
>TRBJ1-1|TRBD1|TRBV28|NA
CASSFPTYRDRANTEAFF
TGTGCCAGCAGTTTCCCTACCTATCGGGACAGGGCGAACACTGAAGCTTTCTTT
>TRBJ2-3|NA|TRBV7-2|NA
CASTLRNTQYF
TGTGCCAGCACCCTGAGGAATACGCAGTATTTT
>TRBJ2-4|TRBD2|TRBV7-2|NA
CASSLALSGTSGINIQYF
TGTGCCAGCAGCTTAGCGCTAAGCGGGACTAGCGGGATAAACATTCAGTACTTC
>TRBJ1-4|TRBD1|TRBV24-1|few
CATSETGRSEKLFF
TGTGCCACCAGTGAGACAGGGAGGAGTGAAAAACTGTTTTTT
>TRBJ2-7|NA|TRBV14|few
CASSQSVTAYEQYF
TGTGCCAGCAGCCAATCAGTGACAGCCTACGAGCAGTACTTC
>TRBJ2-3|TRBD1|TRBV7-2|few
CASSNAGGVDTQYF
TGTGCCAGCAGCAACGCAGGGGGCGTGGATACGCAGTATTTT
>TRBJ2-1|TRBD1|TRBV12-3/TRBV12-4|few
CASSPRQGRLRNEQFF
TGTGCCAGCAGCCCGAGACAGGGGCGTTTGAGGAATGAGCAGTTCTTC
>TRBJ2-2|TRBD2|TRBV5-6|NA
CASSLVTSGRAGPGELFF
TGTGCCAGCAGCTTGGTTACAAGCGGGAGGGCCGGCCCCGGGGAGCTGTTTTTT